The 19 T cell receptor beta chains in this list originate from one sample, sequenced in a study of CD8+CD57+ T cells in acquired aplastic anemia. The study profiled TCR beta VDJ and CDR3 using genomic DNA as template. TCRdb independently ran MiXCR on the reads; one entry per CDR3 protein. The sample has about 200,000 distinct CDR3 sequences; roughly two thirds are singletons. The patients chosen for sequencing had shown expansion of CD8+CD57+ cells (detected by flow cytometry). The sequenced sample consisted of sorted CD4+, CD8+, or CD8+CD57+ T cells (not recorded which) from PBMCs. These receptors were obtained from a human donor with aplastic anemia.

The gene calls are TRBV29-1 and TRBJ1-2, with D possibly matching TRBD1 (6 bases). The CDR3 extends over 15 amino acids. Trimming left V 4 bases short and J 6 bases short, with 21 bases between. The germline CDR1 and CDR2 sequences are SQVTM and ANQGSEA. CDR3 nucleotides: TGCAGCGTTGGGCCGCGCGCAGGGGCGGGGGATGGCTACACCTTC. Translating gives CSVGPRAGAGDGYTF.

In its sample, this clonotype was seen a few times. The V and J genes are TRBV7-7 and TRBJ1-5; D possibly corresponds to TRBD1 (5 bases). This CDR3 has 16 amino acids. V was shortened by 6 bases and J by 12 bases, with 27 bases between the two germline ends. CDR1 and CDR2 (germline): SSHAT, FNYEAQ (reference sequence). The CDR3, as DNA: TGTGCCAGCAGTCAAAAAGGGGTGGAGACGCGTGGGGACCAGCATTTT. This translates into CASSQKGVETRGDQHF.

The chain links TRBV14 to TRBJ1-4; D is undetermined. The V gene lost 4 bases and the J gene lost 8 bases, with 14 bases spanning the gap. Per germline, CDR1 SGHDN and CDR2 FVKESK. This CDR3 is 14 amino acids long. The CDR3 sequence is CASSPTKAGEKLFF. CDR3 nucleotide sequence: TGTGCCAGCAGCCCCACAAAGGCGGGCGAAAAACTGTTTTTT.

This clonotype appeared many times. The J gene is TRBJ1-4, the V gene TRBV4-1; 7 nucleotides agree with TRBD1. The length of the CDR3 is 18 residues. Germline lookup yields CDR1 MGHRA and CDR2 YSYEKL. With V trimmed by 0 bases and J by 6 bases, 13 bases remained unmatched. CDR3 coding DNA: TGCGCCAGCAGCCAAGAAAGTGGAGGTGAGGGGGCCGATGAAAAACTGTTTTTT. It is translated as CASSQESGGEGADEKLFF.

The genes are TRBV19 and TRBJ2-5, with TRBD1 identical over 8 bases. Germline CDR1 LNHDA, CDR2 SQIVND (reference sequence). The CDR3 has 13 amino acids. Trimming cost V 11 bases and J 5 bases; bases outside gene matches: 10. The CDR3 DNA reads TGTGCCTCCGCGACAGGGGATTGGGAGACCCAGTACTTC. It yields the protein CASATGDWETQYF.

The chain carries TRBV19 and TRBJ2-7; 8 bases map to TRBD1. The CDR3 covers 15 residues. Germline lookup yields CDR1 LNHDA and CDR2 SQIVND (reference sequence). Germline trimming cut 6 bases from V and 6 bases from J; bases unmatched to any gene: 13. The DNA of the CDR3 is TGTGCCAGTAGAGCCCCACAGGGGGATCGGTCCGAGCAGTACTTC. Amino acid sequence: CASRAPQGDRSEQYF.

V and J are TRBV7-2 and TRBJ2-1; D unresolved. CDR3 size: 14 residues. V was shortened by 1 base and J by 5 bases, with 9 bases between the two germline ends. CDR1 is SGHTA and CDR2 is FQGNSA in the germline V gene. The CDR3 is CASSLDTSNNEQFF. CDR3 sequence (DNA): TGTGCCAGCAGCTTAGATACCTCTAACAATGAGCAGTTCTTC.

The V gene is TRBV4-1, the J gene TRBJ2-5, with unresolved D. From germline, CDR1 is MGHRA and CDR2 YSYEKL. Trimming removed 1 base from V and 4 bases from J, with 1 base in between. The CDR3 runs 11 residues. The CDR3 sequence is CASSQVETQYF. DNA of the CDR3: TGCGCCAGCAGCCAAGTAGAGACCCAGTACTTC.

This chain uses TRBV19 with TRBJ1-2; a possible D gene is TRBD1 (5 bases). V was trimmed by 6 bases and J by 4 bases, leaving 15 bases between them. The CDR3 is made up of 14 amino acids. Germline V CDR1 and CDR2: LNHDA, SQIVND (reference sequence). The CDR3, as DNA: TGTGCCAGTAGGTCGGGACCGCATACCTATGGCTACACCTTC. Translated, it gives CASRSGPHTYGYTF.

J is TRBJ2-5 and V is TRBV19, with TRBD1 identical over 7 bases. Germline CDR1 LNHDA, CDR2 SQIVND (reference sequence). This CDR3 region has 13 residues. V gave up 5 bases and J gave up 2 bases; unmatched junction bases: 2. The CDR3 loop is CASSSTGQETQYF. CDR3 coding DNA: TGTGCCAGTAGTTCGACAGGGCAAGAGACCCAGTACTTC. Filled out from reference TRBV19 and TRBJ2-5, the complete variable domain reads DGGITQSPKYLFRKEGQNVTLSCEQNLNHDAMYWYRQDPGQGLRLIYYSQIVNDFQKGDIAEGYSVSREKKESFPLTVTSAQKNPTAFYLCASSSTGQETQYFGPGTRLLVL.

V gene TRBV24-1 combines with J gene TRBJ2-5, with 10 bases aligning to TRBD2. CDR3 size: 16 residues. CDR1 is KGHDR and CDR2 is SFDVKD in the germline V gene. J lost 1 base, V lost 4 bases, and 5 bases had no gene match. In DNA, the CDR3 is TGTGCCACCAGTGAGGATAGCGGGAGGCCCCAAGAGACCCAGTACTTC. Translating gives CATSEDSGRPQETQYF.

This chain joins TRBV11-2 and TRBJ1-1; TRBD1 aligns across 9 bases. Germline-derived CDR1 and CDR2 are SGHAT and FQNNGV. CDR3 length: 21 amino acids. The junction had 26 bases not matched to a gene; V was cut back by 4 bases and J by 5 bases. The CDR3 here is CASSSSMGDRDRVLRWTEAFF. The DNA for the CDR3 is TGTGCCAGCAGCTCGTCGATGGGAGACCGGGACAGGGTGTTGAGATGGACTGAAGCTTTCTTT. The full variable domain, in which reference TRBV11-2 and TRBJ1-1 provide the parts outside the CDR3, is EAGVAQSPRYKIIEKRQSVAFWCNPISGHATLYWYQQILGQGPKLLIQFQNNGVVDDSQLPKDRFSAERLKGVDSTLKIQPAKLEDSAVYLCASSSSMGDRDRVLRWTEAFFGQGTRLTVV.

The chain joins TRBV9 to TRBJ2-2; TRBD2 matches at 15 bases. Per germline, CDR1 SGDLS and CDR2 YYNGEE. Losses at the gene ends were 0 bases for V and 6 bases for J; bases not matched to a gene: 6. The CDR3 length is 18 residues. CDR3: CASSVGWTSGRAAGELFF. CDR3 nucleotide sequence: TGTGCCAGCAGCGTAGGTTGGACTAGCGGGAGGGCCGCCGGGGAGCTGTTTTTT. Together with reference TRBV9 and TRBJ2-2, the CDR3 gives the full variable domain: DSGVTQTPKHLITATGQRVTLRCSPRSGDLSVYWYQQSLDQGLQFLIQYYNGEERAKGNILERFSAQQFPDLHSELNLSSLELGDSALYFCASSVGWTSGRAAGELFFGEGSRLTVL.

V gene TRBV29-1 combines with J gene TRBJ2-3; D gene uncertain. Germline-derived CDR1 and CDR2 are SQVTM and ANQGSEA. The CDR3 is 17 residues long. V dropped 5 bases and J dropped 2 bases, with 23 bases sitting between them. The CDR3 is CSVLKLSFRQITDTQYF. The CDR3 DNA reads TGCAGCGTTCTCAAGCTTAGCTTCCGGCAAATCACAGATACGCAGTATTTT.

V gene TRBV24-1 combines with J gene TRBJ2-1, with no clear D. CDR3 length: 13 amino acids. The germline gives CDR1 KGHDR, CDR2 SFDVKD. Trimming took off 5 bases at V and 6 bases at J, with 10 bases between the two ends. Here the CDR3 reads CATSAVGFNEQFF. The CDR3 DNA reads TGTGCCACCAGTGCGGTAGGTTTCAATGAGCAGTTCTTC.

The sample holds many counts of this clonotype. This chain connects TRBV14 to TRBJ2-7; the D is unclear. The CDR3 sequence is 13 residues long. Per germline, CDR1 SGHDN and CDR2 FVKESK. Trimming left V 0 bases short and J 2 bases short, with 5 bases between. CDR3 loop: CASSQDVPYEQYF. The CDR3 nucleotides read TGTGCCAGCAGCCAAGATGTCCCCTACGAGCAGTACTTC.

This rearrangement joins TRBV10-1 to TRBJ2-7; D could derive from TRBD1 or TRBD2 (5 bases each). The length of the CDR3 is 14 residues. CDR1 WNHNN and CDR2 SYGVQD come from the germline V gene (reference sequence). Trimming took off 1 base at V and 2 bases at J, with 9 bases between the two ends. The CDR3 nucleotides are TGCGCCAGCAGTGAGTTTCGGGGCCCCTACGAGCAGTACTTC. Translated, it gives CASSEFRGPYEQYF.

As concerns this clonotype: This may arise from a read error, as a much more abundant clone is one base away. CDR3 coding DNA: TGTGCCTGCAGCTTCAGGGGCTCTGGAAACACCATATATTTT. Its protein product is CACSFRGSGNTIYF. The chain uses TRBV5-4 and TRBJ1-3, with a tentative D call TRBD1 (6 bases). The CDR3 sequence is 14 residues long. Looked up from germline, CDR1 is SGHNT and CDR2 is YYREEE (reference sequence).

The CDR3 loop reads CASGDSPLHF. CDR3 nucleotides: TGTGCCAGCGGGGATTCACCCCTCCACTTT. The rearrangement links TRBV9 to TRBJ1-6, with D unresolved. The CDR3 spans 10 residues. Germline V gene lookup returns CDR1 SGDLS and CDR2 YYNGEE. V lost 7 bases and J lost 8, with 4 bases in between.